These T cell receptor beta chains were read from a single sample in a study of Ad26.COV2.S vaccination and SARS-CoV-2 variants. Repertoires were generated with immunoSEQ multiplex PCR, while TCRdb's copy carries only in-frame clones and drops some. The data contain fewer than 400,000 clones, around 83% of them singletons. The sequences come from peripheral blood, collected in a trial of Ad26.COV2.S vaccine versus placebo. All receptors come from a person aged 18-60 years who received the Ad26.COV2.S COVID-19 vaccine or a placebo. CDR3s include the opening cysteine and the closing phenylalanine or tryptophan. The order of the fields is J gene, V gene, clone size, CDR3 protein. The size field is filled for only some rows; it gives once, few, many or a size class.

j_call: TRBJ1-1; v_call: TRBV7-2; clone_size: NA; cdr3_aa: CASGKQGSIPLEAFF
j_call: TRBJ1-1; v_call: TRBV6-5; clone_size: NA; cdr3_aa: CASTQMGNTEAFF
j_call: TRBJ2-3; v_call: TRBV18; clone_size: NA; cdr3_aa: CASSPLDWGGGTDTQYF
j_call: TRBJ2-7; v_call: TRBV4-3; clone_size: NA; cdr3_aa: CASSQDLWGRSSEQYF
j_call: TRBJ2-7; v_call: TRBV5-4; clone_size: NA; cdr3_aa: CASSSRAGTGAYEQYF
j_call: TRBJ1-2; v_call: TRBV11-2; clone_size: NA; cdr3_aa: CASSLEPISYGYTF
j_call: TRBJ2-1; v_call: TRBV29-1; clone_size: NA; cdr3_aa: CSVEEGIRRTGRIDEQFF
j_call: TRBJ2-2; v_call: TRBV30; clone_size: NA; cdr3_aa: CAWTRTKKPGELFF
j_call: TRBJ2-1; v_call: TRBV7-7; clone_size: NA; cdr3_aa: CASSLVGRGAWDNEQFF
j_call: TRBJ2-7; v_call: TRBV12-3/TRBV12-4; clone_size: once; cdr3_aa: CASSFWGYEQYF
j_call: TRBJ2-7; v_call: TRBV15; clone_size: NA; cdr3_aa: CATSSVYSEQYF